This T cell receptor (beta chain) emerged from a study of Ad26.COV2.S vaccination and SARS-CoV-2 variants. The CDR3 spans 13 residues. V gave up 5 bases and J gave up 3 bases, with 12 bases separating them. Per germline, CDR1 SGHRS and CDR2 YFSETQ. The treatment was: 19 received Ad26.COV2.S at low or high dose, single or two shots; about 5 received placebo; per-sample allocation not given. The investigators took samples on day 63 after the first vaccine or placebo injection. TCRdb's table, derived via immunoSEQ multiplex PCR, lists solely in-frame clones and lacks some. The sample has about 400,000 clones, 88% seen once.

Here the sequenced sample was peripheral blood, taken in a trial of Ad26.COV2.S vaccine versus placebo. The clonotype originates from a person aged 18-65 years who received the Ad26.COV2.S COVID-19 vaccine or a placebo. This chain uses TRBV5-1 with TRBJ2-7; D unresolved. The CDR3 DNA reads TGCGCCAGCAGTAGCCCTACAGTCTACGAGCAGTACTTC. Translation: CASSSPTVYEQYF.